This T cell receptor (beta chain) was sequenced in a study of shared clonotypes between healthy human individuals. Germline V gene data show CDR1 as SNHLY and CDR2 as FYNNEI. CDR3 length: 15 amino acids. V was cut by 6 bases and J by 4 bases, with 13 bases left in between. Using immunoSEQ multiplex PCR, the repertoire was profiled, and TCRdb retains in-frame clones only, with some absent. Of some 2,500,000 clones in the sample, 93% were seen once. Study-level points and caveats: Only blood was sampled; tissue repertoires likely differ. Generally, naive subsets (rather than memory subsets) showed larger estimated richness.

Only Caucasian adults living in Nashville, Tennessee served as donors. On this clone: Antigen unknown.

This chain links TRBV2 with TRBJ2-6; D remains ambiguous. The receptor was isolated from a man younger than 35 in good health. Some clones in this sample may be carry-over from other donors' samples. Sample: naive CD4+ T cells from PBMCs. Subset specified: CD45RA+ positively selected. Here the CDR3 reads CASRDPPEGANVLTF. Here the CDR3 DNA reads TGTGCCAGCAGGGATCCCCCGGAAGGGGCCAACGTCCTGACTTTC.